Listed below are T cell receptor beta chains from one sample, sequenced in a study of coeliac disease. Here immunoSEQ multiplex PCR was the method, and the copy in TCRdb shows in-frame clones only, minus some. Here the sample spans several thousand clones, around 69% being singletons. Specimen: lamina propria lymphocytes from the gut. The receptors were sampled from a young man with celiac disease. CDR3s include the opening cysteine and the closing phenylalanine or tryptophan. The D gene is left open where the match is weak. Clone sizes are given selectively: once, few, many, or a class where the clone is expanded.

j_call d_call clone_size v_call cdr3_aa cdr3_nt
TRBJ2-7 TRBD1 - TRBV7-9 CASIGDSSYEQYF TGTGCCAGCATTGGGGACAGTTCCTACGAGCAGTACTTC
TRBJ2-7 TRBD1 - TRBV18 CASWGRGPLEQYF TGTGCCAGCTGGGGCAGGGGGCCCCTCGAGCAGTACTTC
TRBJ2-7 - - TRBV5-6 CASSLGIQSYEQYF TGTGCCAGCAGCTTGGGTATCCAGTCCTACGAGCAGTACTTC
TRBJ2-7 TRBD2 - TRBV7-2 CASSTGLAGGSGGEQYF TGTGCCAGCAGCACTGGACTAGCGGGGGGGTCCGGTGGCGAGCAGTACTTC
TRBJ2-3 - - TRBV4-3 CASSQGPGSRTDTQYF TGCGCCAGCAGCCAGGGCCCGGGGAGTCGCACAGATACGCAGTATTTT
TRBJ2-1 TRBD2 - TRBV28 CASSGTSGNSYNEQFF TGTGCCAGCAGTGGGACTAGCGGGAACTCCTACAATGAGCAGTTCTTC
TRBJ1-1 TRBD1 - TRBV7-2 CASSPDRDTEAFF TGTGCCAGCAGCCCGGACAGGGACACTGAAGCTTTCTTT
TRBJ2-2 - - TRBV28 CASSFPDISNTGELFF TGTGCCAGCAGTTTCCCCGACATTTCGAACACCGGGGAGCTGTTTTTT
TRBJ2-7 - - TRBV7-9 CASSLALGQYEQYF TGTGCCAGCAGCTTAGCGTTAGGACAGTACGAGCAGTACTTC
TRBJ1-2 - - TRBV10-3 CAISESLYYGYTF TGTGCCATCAGTGAGTCCCTATATTATGGCTACACCTTC
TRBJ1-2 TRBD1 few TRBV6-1 CASRKTGDHYGYTF TGTGCCAGCAGGAAGACAGGGGATCACTATGGCTACACCTTC
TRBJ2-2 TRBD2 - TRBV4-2 CASSTQYLAGLTNTGELFF TGTGCCAGCAGCACTCAGTATCTAGCGGGACTCACGAACACCGGGGAGCTGTTTTTT
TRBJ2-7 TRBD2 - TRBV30 CAWSVGGSSSYEQYF TGTGCCTGGAGTGTAGGCGGGAGTTCGTCCTACGAGCAGTACTTC
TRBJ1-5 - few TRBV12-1 CASSTNARDGPQHF TGTGCCAGCAGCACCAATGCCCGGGATGGGCCCCAGCATTTT
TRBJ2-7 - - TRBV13 CASSPSLSYEQYF TGTGCCAGCAGCCCTTCACTGAGCTACGAGCAGTACTTC
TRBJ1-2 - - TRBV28 CASSPQGPYYGYTF TGTGCCAGCAGTCCCCAGGGGCCCTACTATGGCTACACCTTC